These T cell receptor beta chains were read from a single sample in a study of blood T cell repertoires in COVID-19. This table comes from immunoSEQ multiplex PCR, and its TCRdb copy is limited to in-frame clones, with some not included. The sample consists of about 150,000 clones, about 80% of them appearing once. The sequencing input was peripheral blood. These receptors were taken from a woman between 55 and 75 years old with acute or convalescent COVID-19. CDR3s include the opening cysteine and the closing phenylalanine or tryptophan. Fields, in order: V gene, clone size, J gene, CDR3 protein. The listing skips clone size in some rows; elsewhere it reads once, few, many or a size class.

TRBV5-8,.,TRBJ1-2,CASSFSGETGGYTF
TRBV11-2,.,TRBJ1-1,CASSPRGFEAFF
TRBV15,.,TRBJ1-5,CATSRDLGTGYNQPQHF
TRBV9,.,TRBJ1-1,CASSPILQGVYTEAFF
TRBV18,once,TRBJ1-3,CASSPPSRPPGNTIYF
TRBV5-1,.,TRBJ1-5,CASSIGTENQPQHF
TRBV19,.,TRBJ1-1,CASKIQGGSTEAFF
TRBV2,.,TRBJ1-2,CASSARITPRGNYGYTF
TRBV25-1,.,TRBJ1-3,CASSELFGDVGNTIYF
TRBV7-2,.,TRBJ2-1,CASSPSAGGGSGEQFF
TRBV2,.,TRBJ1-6,CASSEAWSGSNSPLHF
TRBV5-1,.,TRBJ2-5,CASSLDGQGLETQYF
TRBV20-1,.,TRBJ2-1,CSARDQVEQFF
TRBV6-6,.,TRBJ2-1,CASSNEGGGEVDEQFF
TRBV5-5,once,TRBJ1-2,CASSARTVGYGYTF
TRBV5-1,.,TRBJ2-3,CASSLGRRGDLTDTQYF
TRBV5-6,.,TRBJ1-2,CASSSGLSYGYTF
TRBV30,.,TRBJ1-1,CAWTLTRQAEAFF
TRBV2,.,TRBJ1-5,CASSDRTGTQPQHF
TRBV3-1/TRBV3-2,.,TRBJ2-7,CASSLLGQDREQYF
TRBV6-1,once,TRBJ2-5,CASSEIGKRGSQYF
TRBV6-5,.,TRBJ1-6,CASRSQASKNSPLHF
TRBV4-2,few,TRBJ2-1,CASSTGLADYNEQFF
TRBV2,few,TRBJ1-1,CASTPVRNTEAFF
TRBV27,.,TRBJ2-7,CASSWGAFLSYEQYF
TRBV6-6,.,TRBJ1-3,CASGLGRDIYF
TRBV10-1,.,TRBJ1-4,CASGSGQGEKLFF
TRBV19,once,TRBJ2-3,CASSIRQGAPDTQYF
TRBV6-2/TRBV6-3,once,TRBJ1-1,CASSYRDRAVTEAFF
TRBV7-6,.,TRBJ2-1,CASSSNTGGKGNEQFF
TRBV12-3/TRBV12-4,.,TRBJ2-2,CASSLGSAGELFF
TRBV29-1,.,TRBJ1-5,CSVVRIRANRPYSNQPQHF
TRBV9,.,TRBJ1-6,CASSGDRGSNSPLHF
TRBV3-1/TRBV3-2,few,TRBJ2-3,CASSQQRSSTDTQYF
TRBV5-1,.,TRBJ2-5,CASRMGLAVGETQYF
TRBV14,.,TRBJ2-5,CASSQGLRETQYF
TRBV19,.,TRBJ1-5,CASNEGQPGVKPQHF
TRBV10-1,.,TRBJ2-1,CASSESGTGFYNEQFF
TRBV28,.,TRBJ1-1,CAIRTGSTEAFF
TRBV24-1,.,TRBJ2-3,CATSAVRDRATDTQYF
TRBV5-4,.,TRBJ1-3,CASSQGTGYGNTIYF
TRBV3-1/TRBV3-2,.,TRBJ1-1,CASSPMHRKTEAFF
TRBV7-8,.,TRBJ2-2,CASSLGYRGNTGELFF
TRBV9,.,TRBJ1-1,CASSVGAGVATEAFF